This entry concerns a single T cell receptor beta chain. Its antigen is undetermined. The entirety of the isolated RNA underwent reverse transcription, so expressed TCRB transcripts were sequenced. Measured with immunoSEQ multiplex PCR; TCRdb has only the in-frame clones, and not every one. The sample has over 650,000 clones; over 11% are singletons. Staining for CD45RO/CCR7/CD25/CD127/CD95/CD27 allowed sorting of CD4+ naive, central memory, regulatory and stem cell-like memory cells. Looked up from germline, CDR1 is ENHRY and CDR2 is SYGVKD. The ends lost 6 bases at V and 1 base at J; junction bases unmatched: 2. There are 13 residues in the CDR3. This sample was included in a study of beta chain features in type 1 diabetes. Broader study findings: All four CD4+ subsets of Type 1 diabetes patients contained TCRB CDR3s that were moderately but significantly shorter. There was a possibility that cDNA sequencing over-represented cells with high TCR expression. A potential influence of HLA type upon TCRB rearrangement remained unresolved herein.

Material: naive CD4+ T cells from blood. The TCR was taken from a man aged 18 to 35 with type 1 diabetes. The chain couples TRBV10-3 to TRBJ1-1, with TRBD1 identical over 7 bases. CDR3 residues: CAIRGQRNTEAFF. DNA for the CDR3: TGTGCCATCAGGGGACAGAGGAACACTGAAGCTTTCTTT.